These 13 T cell receptor beta chains originate from one sample sequenced in a study of T-cell memory formation after mild COVID-19. TCRdb ran MiXCR on the 5' RACE reads and lists one entry per CDR3 protein. Among tens of thousands of distinct CDR3 sequences, approximately 13% were seen once, and the ten largest hold 25% to 35%. Sequencing used PBMCs or a T cell subset sorted from them (not recorded which). The receptors were sampled from an adult woman who had mild COVID-19 (a few samples of this study predate the infection). Cell type and time point are not known.

This clonotype turned up a few times. This chain links TRBV7-2 with TRBJ2-1, with D perhaps matching TRBD1 or TRBD2 (5 bases each). V shed 5 bases and J shed 5 bases, with 19 bases lying between them. Germline V gene lookup returns CDR1 SGHTA and CDR2 FQGNSA. This CDR3 has 16 residues. The CDR3 sequence is CASSLHRSLGDNEQFF. The CDR3 region has the DNA TGTGCCAGCAGCCTCCATCGTTCCTTGGGGGACAATGAGCAGTTCTTC. Complete variable domain (other parts from reference TRBV7-2 and TRBJ2-1): GAGVSQSPSNKVTEKGKDVELRCDPISGHTALYWYRQSLGQGLEFLIYFQGNSAPDKSGLPSDRFSAERTGGSVSTLTIQRTQQEDSAVYLCASSLHRSLGDNEQFFGPGTRLTVL.

This clonotype showed up just a few times. The V and J genes are TRBV7-6 and TRBJ2-7, with 9 bases that match TRBD2. CDR3 length: 18 residues. Trimming cost V 2 bases and J 0 bases; bases outside gene matches: 11. Per the germline V gene, CDR1 is SGHVS and CDR2 is FNYEAQ. The CDR3 is CASSLSTLSGGRSYEQYF. The CDR3 DNA reads TGTGCCAGCAGCTTATCAACGCTTAGCGGGGGCCGCTCCTACGAGCAGTACTTC.

Notes on this clonotype: A much larger clone is a single base away; this may be a read error. The chain employs TRBV28 and TRBJ2-7; the D gene is possibly TRBD1 (6 bases). Trimming pared 5 bases from V and 4 bases from J, leaving 18 bases between. The CDR3 extends over 15 amino acids. Germline CDR1 is MDHEN and CDR2 is SYDVKM. Here the CDR3 reads CASSDGYRERYEQYF. CDR3 nucleotide sequence: TGTGCCAGCAGTGACGGCTACAGGGAGAGATACGAGCAGTACTTC.

The J gene is TRBJ2-7, the V gene TRBV6-2 or TRBV6-3, with 8 bases aligning to TRBD2. V gave up 2 bases and J gave up 7 bases; unmatched junction bases: 7. Per the germline V gene, CDR1 is MNHEY and CDR2 is SVGEGT. The CDR3 consists of 14 residues. The CDR3, as DNA: TGTGCCAGCAGTTACGGAGCGGGAGTGCGTGAGCAGTACTTC. As protein: CASSYGAGVREQYF.

The chain is built from TRBV6-5 and TRBJ2-1, with D perhaps given as TRBD1 or TRBD2 (5 bases each). Germline V CDR1 and CDR2: MNHEY, SVGAGI. V was clipped by 10 bases and J by 5 bases, with 15 bases between them. This CDR3 has 13 residues. CDR3 nucleotides: TGTGCCACCCTTAGAGGGGTAGACAATGAGCAGTTCTTC. Translation: CATLRGVDNEQFF.

This clonotype occurred a few times. The V and J genes are TRBV3-1 and TRBJ2-7, with TRBD2 as a possible D gene (5 bases). Trimming removed 4 bases at V and 4 bases at J, with 17 bases between. The CDR3 covers 15 residues. Germline CDR1 and CDR2: LGHDT and YNNKEL (reference sequence). The CDR3 region is CASSPQLGEKYEQYF. The CDR3 region has the DNA TGTGCCAGCAGCCCCCAACTAGGAGAGAAGTACGAGCAGTACTTC.

The CDR3 nucleotides are TGCGCCAGCAGCTTTCTGGGACTAGCATCCTACAATGAGCAGTTCTTC. Its protein product is CASSFLGLASYNEQFF. The gene calls are TRBV5-1 and TRBJ2-1; TRBD2 agrees at 9 bases. The V gene's germline CDR1 is SGHRS and CDR2 YFSETQ. With V trimmed by 2 bases and J by 1 base, 4 bases remained unmatched. The CDR3 totals 16 residues.

The V and J genes are TRBV7-9 and TRBJ1-2, with unresolved D. Germline loops: CDR1 SEHNR, CDR2 FQNEAQ (reference sequence). Deletions cut 5 bases from V and 4 bases from J, with 5 bases between. The CDR3 covers 11 residues. CDR3 in amino acids: CASSPGYGYTF. CDR3 DNA sequence: TGTGCCAGCAGCCCGGGCTATGGCTACACCTTC. The variable domain in full, with the rest retrieved from reference TRBV7-9 and TRBJ1-2, is DTGVSQNPRHKITKRGQNVTFRCDPISEHNRLYWYRQTLGQGPEFLTYFQNEAQLEKSRLLSDRFSAERPKGSFSTLEIQRTEQGDSAMYLCASSPGYGYTFGSGTRLTVV.

This clonotype appeared a few times. The genes are TRBV4-1 and TRBJ1-1; D may be TRBD1 (6 bases). Germline loops: CDR1 MGHRA, CDR2 YSYEKL. V shed 2 bases and J shed 4 bases, with 14 bases lying between them. CDR3 length equals 15 residues. The CDR3 DNA is TGCGCCAGCAGCCAAAACGGGGGCGGAGGCACTGAAGCTTTCTTT. Translating gives CASSQNGGGGTEAFF.

This clonotype was found a few times. V usage is TRBV6-2 or TRBV6-3 and J usage is TRBJ2-7; 8 bases are shared with TRBD1. This CDR3 has 15 residues. V shed 2 bases, J shed 0 bases, and the junction held 3 bases outside the gene matches. Germline V gives CDR1 MNHEY, CDR2 SVGEGT. Here the CDR3 reads CASSYRQGASYEQYF. The CDR3 DNA follows: TGTGCCAGCAGTTACAGGCAGGGGGCCTCCTACGAGCAGTACTTC.

In its sample, this clonotype was seen a few times. The chain combines TRBV7-9 with TRBJ2-7, with TRBD2 matching over 8 bases. Germline lookup yields CDR1 SEHNR and CDR2 FQNEAQ (reference sequence). The ends lost 4 bases at V and 7 bases at J; junction bases unmatched: 15. The CDR3 has 16 residues. The CDR3 loop reads CASSSRVSSGGVEQYF. The CDR3 region has the DNA TGTGCCAGCAGCTCTAGGGTATCATCCGGGGGGGTTGAGCAGTACTTC.

J is TRBJ2-7 and V is TRBV25-1; the D is unclear. V lost 4 bases and J 3 bases, leaving 13 bases between the germline ends. The CDR3 runs to 14 residues. Germline CDR1 is MGHDK and CDR2 is SYGVNS. This chain's CDR3 is CASSAGIGDYEQYF. The CDR3 nucleotides are TGTGCCAGCAGTGCAGGAATTGGGGACTACGAGCAGTACTTC.

This chain links TRBV3-1 with TRBJ2-7; maybe TRBD1 (6 bases). Trimming cost V 5 bases and J 1 base, with 12 bases left between them. CDR3 length: 14 amino acids. Germline loops: CDR1 LGHDT, CDR2 YNNKEL (reference sequence). The CDR3 loop is CASSSRDISYEQYF. CDR3 DNA sequence: TGTGCCAGCAGCAGCCGGGACATTTCCTACGAGCAGTACTTC.